What follows are 30 T cell receptor beta chains derived from one specimen sequenced in a study of T cell repertoires and HLA-DP antigens. Using immunoSEQ multiplex PCR, the repertoire was profiled, and TCRdb retains in-frame clones only, with some absent. This sample has around 90,000 clones; about 89% occur once, and the top ten carry 1.7%. Their antigen targets remain unknown. The sequenced sample consisted of CD4+ T cells from PBMCs. These receptors were collected from a man aged 50-60 years in good health and CMV-seronegative.

The CDR3 sequence is CASSIRRGQRGYTF. The CDR3 coding sequence is TGTGCCAGTAGTATTCGGAGGGGTCAGCGAGGCTACACCTTC. The chain joins TRBV19 to TRBJ1-2; a possible D gene is TRBD1 (5 bases). Germline CDR1 reads LNHDA; CDR2 reads SQIVND (reference sequence). This CDR3 comprises 14 residues. The V end lost 3 bases, the J end lost 8 bases, and 16 bases lay between the germline ends.

The V gene is TRBV14, the J gene TRBJ1-1; unclear D gene. Per the germline V gene, CDR1 is SGHDN and CDR2 is FVKESK. The CDR3 contains 14 residues. Trimming took 1 base from V and 5 from J, leaving 11 bases between them. The CDR3 nucleotides are TGTGCCAGCAGCCAAGGTTTGGGATATACTGAAGCTTTCTTT. Encoded protein: CASSQGLGYTEAFF. Full variable domain (remainder filled in from reference TRBV14 and TRBJ1-1): EAGVTQFPSHSVIEKGQTVTLRCDPISGHDNLYWYRRVMGKEIKFLLHFVKESKQDESGMPNNRFLAERTGGTYSTLKVQPAELEDSGVYFCASSQGLGYTEAFFGQGTRLTVV.

DNA for the CDR3: TGTGCCAGCAGCACTAGCGGGGGGCAAGCCTACGAGCAGTACTTC. It encodes CASSTSGGQAYEQYF. This chain links TRBV7-2 with TRBJ2-7, with 12 bases fitting TRBD2. The germline V gene has CDR1 SGHTA and CDR2 FQGNSA. This CDR3 has 15 residues. V shed 5 bases and J 2 bases; nucleotides not matched to a gene: 4.

The chain uses TRBV21-1 and TRBJ2-3; the DNA was not compared with TRBD1, the D call given in the table. TRBV21-1 is described as a pseudogene. The CDR3 consists of 14 residues. CDR3 region: CASLGQGPPDTQYF. The DNA of the CDR3 is TGTGCCAGCCTGGGACAGGGGCCCCCAGATACGCAGTATTTT.

This clone was seen more than once but under ten times. The chain is built from TRBV28 and TRBJ1-1; D not resolved. The CDR3 length is 14 residues. Germline assignment: CDR1 MDHEN and CDR2 SYDVKM. V lost 3 bases and J lost 1, with 9 bases in between. The CDR3 sequence: CASSLLAGNTEAFF. The CDR3 DNA reads TGTGCCAGCAGTTTGCTAGCAGGGAACACTGAAGCTTTCTTT.

The CDR3 DNA sequence: TGTGCCAGCAGCCAGACGACAGGGTCCCTGAATCAGCCCCAGCATTTT. Its protein product is CASSQTTGSLNQPQHF. The chain carries TRBV4-2 and TRBJ1-5; 7 nucleotides line up with TRBD1. Germline assignment: CDR1 LGHNA and CDR2 YNFKEQ. This CDR3 has 16 residues. V gave up 3 bases and J gave up 4 bases; unmatched junction bases: 9.

The CDR3 reads CASSLGRGGVGKLFF. The DNA for the CDR3 is TGTGCCAGCAGTTTAGGCCGGGGGGGTGTGGGAAAACTGTTTTTT. The J gene is TRBJ1-4, the V gene TRBV6-5, with D tentatively TRBD1 (5 bases). The CDR3 has 15 amino acids. V lost 4 bases to trimming and J lost 10 bases, with 19 bases between them. Germline lookup yields CDR1 MNHEY and CDR2 SVGAGI.

The chain combines TRBV6-6 with TRBJ2-1; D possibly uses TRBD1 or TRBD2 (6 bases each). This CDR3 comprises 15 residues. Germline loops: CDR1 MNHNY, CDR2 SVGAGI (reference sequence). V was pared by 10 bases and J by 3 bases, with 19 bases between. The CDR3 DNA sequence: TGTGCCACGGCCGGAGGGGGATTTCTCTACAATGAGCAGTTCTTC. Amino acids: CATAGGGFLYNEQFF.

The J gene is TRBJ2-7, the V gene TRBV7-2, with a tentative D call TRBD2 (6 bases). The CDR3 has 15 residues. Looked up from germline, CDR1 is SGHTA and CDR2 is FQGNSA. V was cut by 1 base and J by 2 bases, with 12 bases left in between. CDR3 residues: CASSLGGTPAYEQYF. The CDR3 nucleotides are TGTGCCAGCAGCTTAGGCGGGACGCCAGCCTACGAGCAGTACTTC.

The chain employs TRBV18 and TRBJ2-1, with 11 bases fitting TRBD1. The CDR3 is 16 residues long. Germline CDR1 reads KGHSH; CDR2 reads LQKENI. The trim removed 6 bases at V and 9 bases at J, leaving 13 bases unmatched. This CDR3 is CASSPPGQGVLGEQFF. The CDR3 DNA is TGTGCCAGCTCCCCCCCGGGACAGGGGGTTTTGGGTGAGCAGTTCTTC.

The CDR3 protein is CASSQEDRGFTGELFF. CDR3 nucleotide sequence: TGCGCCAGCAGCCAAGAGGACAGGGGATTCACCGGGGAGCTGTTTTTT. The chain links TRBV4-3 to TRBJ2-2; 9 bases map to TRBD1. Germline V gene sequence: CDR1 LGHNA, CDR2 YSLEER. Trimming took 0 bases from V and 4 from J; bases not matched to a gene: 3. The length of the CDR3 is 16 residues.

This chain uses TRBV7-2 with TRBJ2-7, with TRBD2 matching over 13 bases. Germline trimming cut 1 base from V and 6 bases from J; bases unmatched to any gene: 3. The CDR3 length is 15 residues. Germline V gene data show CDR1 as SGHTA and CDR2 as FQGNSA. CDR3 coding DNA: TGTGCCAGCAGCTTAGGAGGACTAGCGGGAGTCGAGCAGTACTTC. Its protein is CASSLGGLAGVEQYF.

The rearrangement joins TRBV2 to TRBJ2-7; D is unclear. The V gene's germline CDR1 is SNHLY and CDR2 FYNNEI. V lost 6 bases to trimming and J lost 6 bases, with 9 bases between them. The CDR3 length is 11 residues. The CDR3 bases are TGTGCCAGCAGGGAAAGAGGCGAGCAGTACTTC. Encoded protein: CASRERGEQYF.

V and J are TRBV5-1 and TRBJ2-7; 10 nucleotides line up with TRBD1. CDR1 is SGHRS and CDR2 is YFSETQ in the germline V gene. The CDR3 has 15 amino acids. J gave up 7 bases and V 4 bases, and 11 bases lay outside the gene matches. CDR3 DNA: TGCGCCAGCAGCATGAGACAGGGGGCTTCACGGGAGCAGTACTTC. It is translated as CASSMRQGASREQYF.

This chain uses TRBV19 with TRBJ2-7; 7 nucleotides align to TRBD2. J was trimmed by 5 bases and V by 7 bases; bases with no gene match: 11. The CDR3 spans 14 residues. Per germline, CDR1 LNHDA and CDR2 SQIVND (reference sequence). CDR3: CASTWAGGSHEQYF. The CDR3 region has the DNA TGTGCCAGTACCTGGGCGGGCGGGAGCCACGAGCAGTACTTC.

This chain connects TRBV7-9 to TRBJ2-1; 13 nucleotides agree with TRBD2. The CDR3 length is 14 residues. The germline CDR1 and CDR2 sequences are SEHNR and FQNEAQ (reference sequence). J was trimmed by 9 bases and V by 10 bases; bases with no gene match: 9. The DNA for the CDR3 is TGTGCCACAGAACTAGCGGGAGGGCCCGCTGAGCAGTTCTTC. It codes for CATELAGGPAEQFF. Full variable domain (rest looked up from reference TRBV7-9 and TRBJ2-1): DTGVSQNPRHKITKRGQNVTFRCDPISEHNRLYWYRQTLGQGPEFLTYFQNEAQLEKSRLLSDRFSAERPKGSFSTLEIQRTEQGDSAMYLCATELAGGPAEQFFGPGTRLTVL.

This chain connects TRBV5-6 to TRBJ2-7, with D possibly TRBD1 on 5 matching bases. Trimming took 4 bases from V and 6 from J, leaving 17 bases between them. Germline V gives CDR1 SGHDT, CDR2 YYEEEE. The CDR3 contains 14 residues. DNA for the CDR3: TGTGCCAGCAGCCTGTATCAGGGAATTAGCGAGCAGTACTTC. Translated, it gives CASSLYQGISEQYF.

The chain uses TRBV19 and TRBJ1-5; D unclear. The CDR3 spans 15 residues. Trimming pared 5 bases from V and 0 bases from J, leaving 11 bases between. Germline CDR1 reads LNHDA; CDR2 reads SQIVND (reference sequence). The CDR3 is CASSPDGYSNQPQHF. The CDR3 bases are TGTGCCAGTAGTCCCGACGGGTATAGCAATCAGCCCCAGCATTTT.

The chain uses TRBV11-1 and TRBJ2-5; TRBD1 matches at 9 bases. The CDR3 length is 16 residues. V trimming: 1 base; J trimming: 1 base; junction bases outside the gene matches: 4. Germline V gene data show CDR1 as SGHAT and CDR2 as FQDESV (reference sequence). The CDR3 DNA sequence: TGTGCCAGCAGCTTAGTGGGGACAGGGAGCCAAGAGACCCAGTACTTC. Translated: CASSLVGTGSQETQYF.

The chain uses TRBV4-2 and TRBJ2-1; TRBD2 is a possible D gene (6 bases). Germline CDR1 LGHNA, CDR2 YNFKEQ. The V end lost 1 base, the J end lost 4 bases, and 11 bases lay between the germline ends. This CDR3 region has 15 residues. In nucleotides, the CDR3 is TGTGCCAGCAGCCAAGTGAGGGACTCGTACAATGAGCAGTTCTTC. Its translation is CASSQVRDSYNEQFF.

This clone was picked up one time. This chain connects TRBV9 to TRBJ2-3; no clear D gene. V was trimmed by 1 base and J by 3 bases, leaving 15 bases between them. The CDR3 has 16 amino acids. Germline values: CDR1 SGDLS, CDR2 YYNGEE. Here the CDR3 reads CASSVHLGLETDTQYF. CDR3 nucleotide sequence: TGTGCCAGCAGCGTACATCTAGGGCTCGAAACAGATACGCAGTATTTT.

This chain connects TRBV18 to TRBJ2-1, with TRBD2 matching 11 bases. Per germline, CDR1 KGHSH and CDR2 LQKENI. The CDR3 is made up of 16 amino acids. V dropped 2 bases and J dropped 8; count of bases not matched to a gene: 8. CDR3 DNA: TGTGCCAGCTCACCAGGGATAGCGGGAGGGCCCCATGAGCAGTTCTTC. Translation gives CASSPGIAGGPHEQFF.

On this clone itself: At the DNA level, this CDR3 is encoded by other sequences in the same sample as well. This sequence joins TRBV7-2 and TRBJ1-5, with 7 nucleotides matching TRBD1. The germline V gene has CDR1 SGHTA and CDR2 FQGNSA. The CDR3 length is 13 residues. After removal of 5 bases from V and 7 bases from J, the junction contained 5 bases not matched to a gene. In DNA, the CDR3 is TGTGCCAGCAGCCCACAGGGGAACCAGCCCCAGCATTTT. This encodes CASSPQGNQPQHF.

The CDR3 sequence: CASSLEVGTSSDSPLHF. The DNA for the CDR3 is TGCGCCAGCAGCTTGGAAGTTGGGACTTCGAGTGATTCACCCCTCCACTTT. The chain couples TRBV5-1 to TRBJ1-6, with a tentative D call TRBD1 (5 bases). This CDR3 has 17 amino acids. Trimming pared 0 bases from V and 8 bases from J, leaving 18 bases between. Germline CDR1 SGHRS, CDR2 YFSETQ.

This clone was counted only a few times. The sample contains more than one DNA sequence encoding this CDR3. V is TRBV19 and J is TRBJ2-5; D gene uncertain. Germline lookup yields CDR1 LNHDA and CDR2 SQIVND (reference sequence). This CDR3 contains 12 residues. Trimming took 3 bases from V and 4 from J, leaving 6 bases between them. The CDR3 spells CASSILGETQYF. The CDR3 region has the DNA TGTGCCAGTAGTATTCTGGGAGAGACCCAGTACTTC.

The rearrangement uses TRBV2 and TRBJ2-5, with D unclear. Germline CDR1 and CDR2: SNHLY and FYNNEI. Trimming left V 7 bases short and J 1 base short, with 10 bases between. The CDR3 runs to 13 residues. Written as DNA, the CDR3 is TGTGCCAGCATAATAGCCAGCCAAGAGACCCAGTACTTC. Amino acids: CASIIASQETQYF.

J is TRBJ2-5 and V is TRBV20-1; a weak D match, TRBD2 (5 bases). V was pared by 6 bases and J by 4 bases, with 9 bases between. Germline values: CDR1 DFQATT, CDR2 SNEGSKA (reference sequence). This CDR3 region has 11 residues. CDR3 nucleotide sequence: TGCAGTGCCACGGCGGGAGAGACCCAGTACTTC. Translation: CSATAGETQYF.

The rearrangement joins TRBV29-1 to TRBJ1-2, with D possibly being TRBD1 (6 bases). Deletions cut 4 bases from V and 0 bases from J, with 9 bases between. The germline gives CDR1 SQVTM, CDR2 ANQGSEA. This CDR3 contains 13 residues. The CDR3 here is CSVATGSNYGYTF. In DNA form, the CDR3 reads TGCAGCGTTGCGACAGGATCTAACTATGGCTACACCTTC.

V is TRBV30 and J is TRBJ2-6; D is unclear. The CDR3 is made up of 13 amino acids. The germline V gene has CDR1 GTSNPN and CDR2 SVGIG (reference sequence). V lost 0 bases and J 4 bases, leaving 4 bases between the germline ends. This chain's CDR3 is CAWSVGGANVLTF. Here the CDR3 DNA reads TGTGCCTGGAGTGTAGGGGGGGCCAACGTCCTGACTTTC.

Worth noting for this clone: Distinct nucleotide sequences in the sample also encode this CDR3. The gene calls are TRBV10-2 and TRBJ2-7; perhaps TRBD2 as D (5 bases). Germline CDR1 is WSHSY and CDR2 is SAAADI. There are 11 residues in the CDR3. Trimming took off 4 bases at V and 4 bases at J, with 5 bases between the two ends. CDR3 in amino acids: CASSAGYEQYF. The CDR3, as DNA: TGCGCCAGCAGTGCGGGATACGAGCAGTACTTC.